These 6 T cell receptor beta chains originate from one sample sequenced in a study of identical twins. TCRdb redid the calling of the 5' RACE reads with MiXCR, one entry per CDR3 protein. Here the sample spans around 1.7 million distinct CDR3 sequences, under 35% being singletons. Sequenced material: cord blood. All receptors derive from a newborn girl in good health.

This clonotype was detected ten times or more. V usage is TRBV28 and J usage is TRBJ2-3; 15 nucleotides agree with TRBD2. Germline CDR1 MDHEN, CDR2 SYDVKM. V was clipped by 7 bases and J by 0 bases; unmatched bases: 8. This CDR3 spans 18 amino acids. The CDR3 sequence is CASTVGLAGGYSTDTQYF. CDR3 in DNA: TGTGCCAGCACCGTAGGACTAGCGGGAGGGTACAGCACAGATACGCAGTATTTT.

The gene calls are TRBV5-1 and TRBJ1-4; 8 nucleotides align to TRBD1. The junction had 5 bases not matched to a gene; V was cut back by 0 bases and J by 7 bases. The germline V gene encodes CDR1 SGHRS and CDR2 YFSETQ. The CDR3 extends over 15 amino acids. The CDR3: CASSLGDRHGEKLFF. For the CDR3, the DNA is TGCGCCAGCAGCTTGGGGGACAGGCATGGTGAAAAACTGTTTTTT.

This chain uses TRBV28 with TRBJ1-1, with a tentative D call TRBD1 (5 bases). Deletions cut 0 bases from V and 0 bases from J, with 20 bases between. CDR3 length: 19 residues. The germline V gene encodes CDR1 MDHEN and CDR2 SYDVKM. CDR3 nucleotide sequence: TGTGCCAGCAGTTTATGGCCTGTAAGGGGATTGGGAATGAACACTGAAGCTTTCTTT. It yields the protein CASSLWPVRGLGMNTEAFF.

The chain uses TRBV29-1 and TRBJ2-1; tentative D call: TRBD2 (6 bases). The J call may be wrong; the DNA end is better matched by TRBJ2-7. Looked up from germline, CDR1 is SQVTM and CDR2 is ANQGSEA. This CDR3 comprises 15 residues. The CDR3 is CSVVGGASSYNEQYF. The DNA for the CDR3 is TGCAGCGTTGTAGGCGGGGCAAGCTCCTACAATGAGCAGTACTTC.

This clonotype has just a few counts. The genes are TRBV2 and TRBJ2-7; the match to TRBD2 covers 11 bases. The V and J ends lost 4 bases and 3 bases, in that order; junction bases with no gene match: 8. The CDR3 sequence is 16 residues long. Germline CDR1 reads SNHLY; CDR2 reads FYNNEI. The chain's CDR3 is CASSVSSGGRIYEQYF. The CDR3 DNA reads TGTGCCAGCAGTGTGTCTAGCGGGGGGCGGATCTACGAGCAGTACTTC.

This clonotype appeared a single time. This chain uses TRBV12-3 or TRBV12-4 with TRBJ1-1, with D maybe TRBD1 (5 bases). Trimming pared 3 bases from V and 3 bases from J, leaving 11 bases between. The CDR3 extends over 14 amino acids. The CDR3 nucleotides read TGTGCCAGCAGTTTCCGGGACGGGCACACTGAAGCTTTCTTT. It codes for CASSFRDGHTEAFF.